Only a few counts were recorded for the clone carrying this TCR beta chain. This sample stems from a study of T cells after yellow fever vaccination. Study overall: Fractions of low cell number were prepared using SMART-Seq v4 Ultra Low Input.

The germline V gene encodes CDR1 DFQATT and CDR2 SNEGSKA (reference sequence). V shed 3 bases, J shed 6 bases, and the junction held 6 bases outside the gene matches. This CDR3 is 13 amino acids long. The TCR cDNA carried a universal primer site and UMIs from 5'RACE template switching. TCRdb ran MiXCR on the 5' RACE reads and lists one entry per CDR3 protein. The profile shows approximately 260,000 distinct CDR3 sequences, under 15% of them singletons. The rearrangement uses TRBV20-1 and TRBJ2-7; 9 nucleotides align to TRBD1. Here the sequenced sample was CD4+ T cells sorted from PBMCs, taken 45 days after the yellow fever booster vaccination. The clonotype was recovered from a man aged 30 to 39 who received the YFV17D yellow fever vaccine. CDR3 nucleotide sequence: TGCAGTGCTAGTCGGGGACAGGGTGGCGAGCAGTACTTC. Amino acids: CSASRGQGGEQYF.